Presented here are 32 T cell receptor beta chains from one specimen sequenced in a study of T cell responses to AZD1222 COVID-19 vaccine. Method: immunoSEQ multiplex PCR; TCRdb's copy keeps in-frame clones and lacks some. This table holds around 74,000 clones, about 90% found once. The source was peripheral blood, collected on day 0 of MenACWY control vaccination. The receptors shown here come from an adult in good health.

This chain links TRBV5-1 with TRBJ2-5; unclear D gene. Trimming removed 0 bases at V and 3 bases at J, with 0 bases between. This CDR3 has 11 residues. Germline V gene sequence: CDR1 SGHRS, CDR2 YFSETQ. This chain's CDR3 is CASSLEETQYF. Written as DNA, the CDR3 is TGCGCCAGCAGCTTGGAAGAGACCCAGTACTTC.

The chain has TRBV4-3 and TRBJ2-1, with D unresolved. Germline V gives CDR1 LGHNA, CDR2 YSLEER. CDR3 length: 15 amino acids. V was pared by 0 bases and J by 0 bases, with 6 bases between. The CDR3 loop reads CASSQDTGSYNEQFF. DNA of the CDR3: TGCGCCAGCAGCCAAGACACGGGCTCCTACAATGAGCAGTTCTTC.

This clone was picked up one time. The V call is TRBV6-2 or TRBV6-3, the J call TRBJ2-2; 13 bases line up with TRBD2. The V segment lost 2 bases and the J segment 0 bases; nucleotides outside the gene matches: 9. Germline-derived CDR1 and CDR2 are MNHEY and SVGEGT. This CDR3 comprises 20 residues. The CDR3 sequence: CASSYRLAGGETSNTGELFF. The DNA of the CDR3 is TGTGCCAGCAGTTACCGACTAGCGGGGGGTGAAACTTCGAACACCGGGGAGCTGTTTTTT.

This clone is a singleton in its sample. The chain links TRBV19 to TRBJ2-5, with D maybe TRBD2 (6 bases). The CDR3 runs 15 residues. CDR1 and CDR2 (germline): LNHDA, SQIVND (reference sequence). The V end was cut by 2 bases, the J end by 5 bases, with 15 bases between. Written as DNA, the CDR3 is TGTGCCAGTAGTATAAGGCGGGCTAGCGAGGAGACCCAGTACTTC. The encoded protein is CASSIRRASEETQYF. Based on the CDR3 plus reference TRBV19 and TRBJ2-5, the full variable domain is DGGITQSPKYLFRKEGQNVTLSCEQNLNHDAMYWYRQDPGQGLRLIYYSQIVNDFQKGDIAEGYSVSREKKESFPLTVTSAQKNPTAFYLCASSIRRASEETQYFGPGTRLLVL.

J is TRBJ2-2 and V is TRBV6-5; D unclear. Germline V CDR1 and CDR2: MNHEY, SVGAGI. V was trimmed by 6 bases and J by 3 bases, leaving 2 bases between them. The CDR3 is 11 amino acids. The CDR3 spells CASSHTGELFF. The CDR3 nucleotides are TGTGCCAGCAGCCACACCGGGGAGCTGTTTTTT.

Worth noting for this clone: The sample has other DNA sequences that encode this CDR3 too. The chain recombines TRBV12-3 or TRBV12-4 with TRBJ1-5; D is uncertain. V was shortened by 3 bases and J by 4 bases, with 4 bases between the two germline ends. The CDR3 contains 12 residues. Here the CDR3 DNA reads TGTGCCAGCAGTTTTTCAAATCAGCCCCAGCATTTT. Translation gives CASSFSNQPQHF.

Written as DNA, the CDR3 is TGTGCCAGCTCACTTGAGCTTGCGTCACAAGAGACCCAGTACTTC. Translating it yields CASSLELASQETQYF. The V gene is TRBV18, the J gene TRBJ2-5, with D hard to call. Germline CDR1 is KGHSH and CDR2 is LQKENI. The CDR3 consists of 15 residues. The ends were cut back, 4 bases at V and 2 bases at J, with 14 bases in the middle.

The chain uses TRBV14 and TRBJ1-2, with D tentatively TRBD1 (6 bases). The CDR3 has 16 residues. Per germline, CDR1 SGHDN and CDR2 FVKESK. V lost 0 bases and J 4 bases, leaving 15 bases between the germline ends. This CDR3 is CASSQESRGRGYGYTF. Here the CDR3 DNA reads TGTGCCAGCAGCCAAGAGAGCAGGGGTCGGGGCTATGGCTACACCTTC.

This clone appeared a single time. The V gene is TRBV28, the J gene TRBJ2-7; 9 nucleotides line up with TRBD1. CDR3 length: 13 residues. V trimming: 8 bases; J trimming: 4 bases; junction bases outside the gene matches: 6. From germline, CDR1 is MDHEN and CDR2 SYDVKM. The CDR3 loop reads CASGQGIGYEQYF. CDR3 bases: TGTGCCAGCGGACAGGGGATAGGTTACGAGCAGTACTTC.

This clone showed up just once. The V gene is TRBV7-2, the J gene TRBJ1-4; TRBD1 is a possible D gene (6 bases). Trimming shortened V by 0 bases and J by 6 bases, and 11 bases separated the two germline ends. This CDR3 is built from 15 residues. CDR1 and CDR2 from the germline V gene are SGHTA and FQGNSA. The CDR3 loop reads CASSLAWGRDEKLFF. In nucleotides, the CDR3 is TGTGCCAGCAGCTTAGCCTGGGGGCGGGATGAAAAACTGTTTTTT.

V is TRBV7-2 and J is TRBJ1-1; TRBD1 matches 10 bases. In germline, CDR1 is SGHTA, CDR2 FQGNSA. The CDR3 has 17 amino acids. The V segment lost 1 base and the J segment 0 bases; nucleotides outside the gene matches: 5. The CDR3 reads CASSLGRQGALNTEAFF. In DNA, the CDR3 is TGTGCCAGCAGCTTAGGGCGACAGGGGGCCCTGAACACTGAAGCTTTCTTT. Variable domain in full (rest from reference TRBV7-2 and TRBJ1-1): GAGVSQSPSNKVTEKGKDVELRCDPISGHTALYWYRQSLGQGLEFLIYFQGNSAPDKSGLPSDRFSAERTGGSVSTLTIQRTQQEDSAVYLCASSLGRQGALNTEAFFGQGTRLTVV.

The rearrangement links TRBV9 to TRBJ1-2; D perhaps matches TRBD1 (5 bases). The CDR3 runs to 15 residues. V was shortened by 1 base and J by 4 bases, with 14 bases between the two germline ends. Looked up from germline, CDR1 is SGDLS and CDR2 is YYNGEE. The CDR3: CASSVTTDGGYGYTF. CDR3 in DNA: TGTGCCAGCAGCGTAACCACGGACGGGGGCTATGGCTACACCTTC.

This chain uses TRBV10-1 with TRBJ1-5, with D uncertain. V gave up 5 bases and J gave up 7 bases, with 9 bases separating them. This CDR3 contains 12 residues. Germline CDR1 WNHNN, CDR2 SYGVQD (reference sequence). The CDR3 spells CASSSSGQPQHF. CDR3 nucleotide sequence: TGCGCCAGCAGTTCGAGTGGGCAGCCCCAGCATTTT.

The chain carries TRBV29-1 and TRBJ1-5; maybe TRBD1 (5 bases). V dropped 7 bases and J dropped 4 bases, with 14 bases sitting between them. CDR3 length equals 13 residues. The germline gives CDR1 SQVTM, CDR2 ANQGSEA. CDR3 in DNA: TGCAGCGCCCGGGACGGAACAAATCAGCCCCAGCATTTT. Translation: CSARDGTNQPQHF. The entire variable domain, with the rest obtained from reference TRBV29-1 and TRBJ1-5, is as follows: SAVISQKPSRDICQRGTSLTIQCQVDSQVTMMFWYRQQPGQSLTLIATANQGSEATYESGFVIDKFPISRPNLTFSTLTVSNMSPEDSSIYLCSARDGTNQPQHFGDGTRLSIL.

The chain carries TRBV6-5 and TRBJ1-2, with D unresolved. Trimming took 1 base from V and 2 from J, leaving 8 bases between them. Germline lookup yields CDR1 MNHEY and CDR2 SVGAGI. The CDR3 is 14 residues long. CDR3 bases: TGTGCCAGCAGTTACTATTCAGCAAACTATGGCTACACCTTC. It translates to CASSYYSANYGYTF.

This clone was recorded once. This rearrangement joins TRBV6-6 to TRBJ1-1; tentatively, D is TRBD1 (5 bases). Germline-derived CDR1 and CDR2 are MNHNY and SVGAGI (reference sequence). Trimming shortened V by 6 bases and J by 6 bases, and 11 bases separated the two germline ends. The CDR3 has 12 amino acids. CDR3 DNA sequence: TGTGCCAGCAGCCCCGGGGGTCCTGAAGCTTTCTTT. Its protein product is CASSPGGPEAFF.

The J gene is TRBJ2-7, the V gene TRBV5-1, with 7 bases matching TRBD2. The CDR3 spans 13 residues. The trim removed 4 bases at V and 6 bases at J, leaving 7 bases unmatched. Germline V lookup: CDR1 SGHRS, CDR2 YFSETQ. CDR3 sequence: CASSAETSIEQYF. CDR3 nucleotide sequence: TGCGCCAGCAGCGCAGAGACTAGCATCGAGCAGTACTTC.

V gene TRBV28 combines with J gene TRBJ1-1, with D unclear. The germline CDR1 and CDR2 sequences are MDHEN and SYDVKM. The V end was cut by 1 base, the J end by 5 bases, with 8 bases between. The CDR3 has 13 residues. CDR3 sequence reads: CASSLFGWTEAFF. In DNA, the CDR3 is TGTGCCAGCAGTTTATTTGGGTGGACTGAAGCTTTCTTT.

The CDR3 region is CASSLVEQGAYEQYF. Written as DNA, the CDR3 is TGTGCCAGCAGTCTCGTCGAACAGGGGGCCTACGAGCAGTACTTC. The rearrangement joins TRBV6-5 to TRBJ2-7, with 8 bases aligning to TRBD1. The CDR3 is 15 amino acids. After removal of 5 bases from V and 2 bases from J, the junction contained 8 bases not matched to a gene. Germline CDR1 MNHEY, CDR2 SVGAGI.

V and J are TRBV5-1 and TRBJ1-4, with TRBD1 as a possible D gene (5 bases). The CDR3 length is 15 residues. Trimming took 4 bases from V and 3 from J, leaving 13 bases between them. Germline loops: CDR1 SGHRS, CDR2 YFSETQ. The chain's CDR3 is CASSEQGNSNEKLFF. The CDR3 DNA is TGCGCCAGCAGCGAGCAGGGTAACTCTAATGAAAAACTGTTTTTT.

The chain has TRBV6-2 or TRBV6-3 and TRBJ2-3, with TRBD1 matching over 7 bases. V was pared by 5 bases and J by 1 base, with 6 bases of the junction left unmatched. The germline V gene encodes CDR1 MNHEY and CDR2 SVGEGT. CDR3 length: 15 residues. The CDR3 protein is CASSPLGTGTDTQYF. In DNA, the CDR3 is TGTGCCAGCAGTCCGTTGGGGACAGGCACAGATACGCAGTATTTT.

The chain recombines TRBV4-3 with TRBJ2-3; D possibly corresponds to TRBD2 (5 bases). V lost 2 bases and J 0 bases, leaving 12 bases between the germline ends. Per the germline V gene, CDR1 is LGHNA and CDR2 is YSLEER. CDR3 size: 16 residues. CDR3 region: CASSQQSAASTDTQYF. The CDR3, as DNA: TGCGCCAGCAGCCAACAATCAGCGGCTAGCACAGATACGCAGTATTTT.

The J gene is TRBJ1-2, the V gene TRBV7-8, with D maybe TRBD1 (6 bases). Trimming shortened V by 0 bases and J by 3 bases, and 11 bases separated the two germline ends. CDR1 and CDR2 (germline): SGHVS, FQNEAQ. The CDR3 has 15 amino acids. CDR3 amino acids: CASSLASSGDYGYTF. CDR3 bases: TGTGCCAGCAGCTTAGCATCCTCAGGGGACTATGGCTACACCTTC.

This chain links TRBV12-3 or TRBV12-4 with TRBJ1-1; D is uncertain. The V gene lost 3 bases and the J gene lost 3 bases, with 5 bases spanning the gap. This CDR3 comprises 12 residues. The CDR3 sequence: CASSFGDTEAFF. DNA of the CDR3: TGTGCCAGCAGTTTTGGGGACACTGAAGCTTTCTTT.

J is TRBJ2-7 and V is TRBV6-5; a possible D gene is TRBD1 (6 bases). V was clipped by 6 bases and J by 6 bases, with 15 bases between them. Germline CDR1 MNHEY, CDR2 SVGAGI. The CDR3 runs to 13 residues. In DNA form, the CDR3 reads TGTGCCAGCAGAAACCGGGACATCACCGAGCAGTACTTC. This translates into CASRNRDITEQYF.

The chain employs TRBV20-1 and TRBJ2-1; 8 positions match TRBD2. The CDR3 is made up of 14 amino acids. The germline gives CDR1 DFQATT, CDR2 SNEGSKA (reference sequence). V lost 3 bases and J lost 6; bases outside the gene matches: 7. CDR3 coding DNA: TGCAGTGCTAGTAGACGGGAGGGCCTCAATGAGCAGTTCTTC. Amino acids: CSASRREGLNEQFF.

The chain combines TRBV21-1 with TRBJ1-2. TRBV21-1 is a recognized pseudogene. The CDR3 contains 16 residues. CDR3: CASSKGGGLMMDGYTF. The CDR3 nucleotides read TGTGCCAGCAGCAAAGGGGGGGGCTTGATGATGGATGGCTACACCTTC.

The chain combines TRBV11-3 with TRBJ2-1, with D possibly TRBD2 on 6 matching bases. Germline values: CDR1 SGHNT, CDR2 YENEEA. Trimming removed 4 bases from V and 11 bases from J, with 12 bases in between. This CDR3 is 12 amino acids long. Here the CDR3 reads CASSYGGRQQFF. In DNA form, the CDR3 reads TGTGCCAGCAGCTATGGGGGGAGACAGCAGTTCTTC.

The J gene is TRBJ1-5, the V gene TRBV28; 9 bases align to TRBD1. Losses at the gene ends were 8 bases for V and 9 bases for J; bases not matched to a gene: 8. Germline CDR1 is MDHEN and CDR2 is SYDVKM. CDR3 length equals 13 residues. The CDR3 nucleotides are TGTGCCAGCCACCCGGGACAGGGTGGGCCCCAGCATTTT. This codes for CASHPGQGGPQHF.

The rearrangement links TRBV2 to TRBJ2-2; D is perhaps TRBD1 (6 bases). V gave up 6 bases and J gave up 4 bases, with 15 bases separating them. Germline V gene data show CDR1 as SNHLY and CDR2 as FYNNEI. The CDR3 totals 15 residues. The CDR3 DNA follows: TGTGCCAGCAGCCGAGAAGGGGGAATCACCGGGGAGCTGTTTTTT. It yields the protein CASSREGGITGELFF. Variable domain in full (rest from reference TRBV2 and TRBJ2-2): EPEVTQTPSHQVTQMGQEVILRCVPISNHLYFYWYRQILGQKVEFLVSFYNNEISEKSEIFDDQFSVERPDGSNFTLKIRSTKLEDSAMYFCASSREGGITGELFFGEGSRLTVL.

This clone was counted once. V usage is TRBV5-8 and J usage is TRBJ2-3, with a weak D call TRBD1 (7 bases). The CDR3 covers 15 residues. V lost 6 bases to trimming and J lost 3 bases, with 17 bases between them. Per the germline V gene, CDR1 is SGHTS and CDR2 is YDEGEE. The DNA of the CDR3 is TGTGCCAGCAATAGGGGCGCAGGGGGGACAGATACGCAGTATTTT. Its translation is CASNRGAGGTDTQYF.

The chain carries TRBV28 and TRBJ1-2, with a possible D match to TRBD1 (5 bases). The V gene lost 1 base and the J gene lost 4 bases, with 10 bases spanning the gap. The CDR3 covers 14 residues. The V gene's germline CDR1 is MDHEN and CDR2 SYDVKM. This chain's CDR3 is CASSLYSDIYGYTF. The DNA of the CDR3 is TGTGCCAGCAGTTTATATTCGGACATCTATGGCTACACCTTC.